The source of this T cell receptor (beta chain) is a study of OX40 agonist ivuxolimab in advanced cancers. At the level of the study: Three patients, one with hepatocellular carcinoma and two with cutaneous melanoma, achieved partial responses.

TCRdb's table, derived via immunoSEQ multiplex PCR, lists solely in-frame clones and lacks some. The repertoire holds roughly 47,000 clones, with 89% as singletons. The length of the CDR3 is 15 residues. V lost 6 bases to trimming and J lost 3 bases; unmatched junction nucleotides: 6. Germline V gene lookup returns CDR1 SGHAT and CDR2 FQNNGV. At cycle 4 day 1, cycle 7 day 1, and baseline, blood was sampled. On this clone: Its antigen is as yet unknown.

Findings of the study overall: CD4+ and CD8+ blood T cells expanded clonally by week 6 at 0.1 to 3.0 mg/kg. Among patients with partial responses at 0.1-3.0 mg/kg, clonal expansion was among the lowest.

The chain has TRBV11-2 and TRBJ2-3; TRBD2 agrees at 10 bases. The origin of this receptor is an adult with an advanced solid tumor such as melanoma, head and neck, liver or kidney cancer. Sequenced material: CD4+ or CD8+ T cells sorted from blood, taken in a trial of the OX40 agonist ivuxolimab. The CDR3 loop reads CASRTLAGATDTQYF. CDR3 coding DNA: TGTGCCAGCAGAACTCTAGCGGGAGCGACAGATACGCAGTATTTT.